This is a list of T cell receptor beta chains from one sample in a study of graft-versus-host responses after intestinal transplantation. Only in-frame clones appear in the TCRdb table, and some are missing; sequencing was by immunoSEQ multiplex PCR. The repertoire has tens of thousands of clones, more than 70% of them found once; the top ten carry roughly 2.5%. No cognate antigen is known for these TCRs. The source was unstimulated CD8+ T cells sorted from spleen or lymph node cells, collected before intestinal transplant. The receptors come from a human donor who received an intestinal transplant. The CDR3 runs from the conserved cysteine through the conserved F or W. The D gene is left open where the match is weak. The listing skips clone size in some rows; elsewhere it reads once, few, many or a size class.

CDR3aa	CDR3nt	v_gene	j_gene	d_gene	abundance
CATAIGRVETQYF	TGTGCCACCGCCATCGGGAGGGTTGAGACCCAGTACTTC	TRBV28	TRBJ2-5	TRBD2	-
CASSQVEGGLGPGETQYF	TGCGCCAGCAGCCAAGTCGAGGGGGGGCTGGGGCCAGGGGAGACCCAGTACTTC	TRBV4-1	TRBJ2-5	-	-
CASIHAGRTYNEQFF	TGTGCCAGCATCCATGCGGGACGAACCTACAATGAGCAGTTCTTC	TRBV7-8	TRBJ2-1	-	once
CASSADREINEQFF	TGTGCCAGCAGTGCGGACAGGGAGATCAATGAGCAGTTCTTC	TRBV27	TRBJ2-1	TRBD1	-
CASSVSGGSTGELFF	TGTGCCAGCAGCGTTAGCGGGGGGAGCACCGGGGAGCTGTTTTTT	TRBV6-4	TRBJ2-2	TRBD2	-
CASSWTSGGDNEQFF	TGTGCCAGCAGCTGGACTAGCGGGGGAGACAATGAGCAGTTCTTC	TRBV11-2	TRBJ2-1	TRBD2	-
CASGPRYSRGGELFF	TGTGCCAGCGGGCCCCGTTATAGCCGGGGCGGGGAGCTGTTTTTT	TRBV6-5	TRBJ2-2	-	-
CASNGPSNYGYTF	TGTGCCAGCAACGGTCCCTCGAACTATGGCTACACCTTC	TRBV9	TRBJ1-2	-	-
CASSLKGLAGDEQYF	TGTGCCAGCAGCCTAAAGGGACTAGCGGGGGACGAGCAGTACTTC	TRBV9	TRBJ2-7	TRBD2	-
CASRRVADSSYEQYF	TGCGCCAGCAGGCGAGTTGCGGACAGCTCCTACGAGCAGTACTTC	TRBV4-1	TRBJ2-7	-	-
CASSSGTSGTNYEQYF	TGTGCCAGCAGCTCCGGGACTAGCGGAACGAACTACGAGCAGTACTTC	TRBV28	TRBJ2-7	TRBD2	-
CASSFPGQGDTEAFF	TGTGCCAGCAGCTTCCCGGGACAGGGAGACACTGAAGCTTTCTTT	TRBV11-2	TRBJ1-1	TRBD1	-
CASSRGDREILGTQYF	TGTGCCAGCAGTCGCGGGGACAGGGAAATATTGGGTACGCAGTATTTT	TRBV27	TRBJ2-3	TRBD1	-
CASSPNRGGEQFF	TGTGCCAGCAGCCCCAACAGAGGGGGTGAGCAGTTCTTC	TRBV9	TRBJ2-1	-	-
CASSQDQGGGSYEQYF	TGCGCCAGCAGCCAAGATCAAGGCGGGGGATCCTACGAGCAGTACTTC	TRBV4-1	TRBJ2-7	TRBD2	-
CASSVETRLYNEQFF	TGTGCCAGCAGCGTAGAGACACGACTATACAATGAGCAGTTCTTC	TRBV9	TRBJ2-1	-	-
CASSYQIPTGGGEQFF	TGTGCCAGCAGTTACCAAATCCCGACAGGGGGCGGTGAGCAGTTCTTC	TRBV6-5	TRBJ2-1	TRBD1	-
CASSLPGTSGSTDTQYF	TGTGCCAGCAGTTTGCCCGGGACTAGCGGTAGCACAGATACGCAGTATTTT	TRBV28	TRBJ2-3	TRBD2	once
CASSLGVRYSDTQYF	TGCGCCAGCAGCTTGGGGGTCAGGTATTCAGATACGCAGTATTTT	TRBV5-1	TRBJ2-3	-	-
CASSAGTEDNEQFF	TGTGCCAGCAGTGCCGGGACAGAGGACAATGAGCAGTTCTTC	TRBV6-4	TRBJ2-1	TRBD1	-
CASSLASGRSSYEQYF	TGTGCCAGCAGCTTAGCTAGCGGGCGAAGCTCCTACGAGCAGTACTTC	TRBV7-9	TRBJ2-7	TRBD2	once
CASSQEGQALYEQYF	TGCGCCAGCAGCCAAGAGGGACAAGCCTTATACGAGCAGTACTTC	TRBV4-1	TRBJ2-7	-	-
CASSPPPGQGNPYEQYF	TGTGCCAGCAGCCCACCGCCGGGACAGGGAAACCCCTACGAGCAGTACTTC	TRBV7-9	TRBJ2-7	TRBD1	-
CASSPGDRADTQYF	TGTGCCAGCAGCCCAGGGGACAGGGCAGATACGCAGTATTTT	TRBV13	TRBJ2-3	TRBD1	once
CASSERLVYEQFF	TGTGCCAGCAGTGAGCGGCTGGTTTATGAGCAGTTCTTC	TRBV6-1	TRBJ2-1	-	-
CASSFGAGGSYEQYF	TGTGCCAGCAGCTTCGGAGCGGGGGGCTCCTACGAGCAGTACTTC	TRBV11-2	TRBJ2-7	TRBD2	-
CASNPIPSTEAFF	TGTGCCAGCAATCCGATCCCCAGCACTGAAGCTTTCTTT	TRBV6-5	TRBJ1-1	-	-
CASSFTLEDSYEQYF	TGTGCCAGCAGCTTTACCCTAGAGGACTCCTACGAGCAGTACTTC	TRBV7-6	TRBJ2-7	-	-